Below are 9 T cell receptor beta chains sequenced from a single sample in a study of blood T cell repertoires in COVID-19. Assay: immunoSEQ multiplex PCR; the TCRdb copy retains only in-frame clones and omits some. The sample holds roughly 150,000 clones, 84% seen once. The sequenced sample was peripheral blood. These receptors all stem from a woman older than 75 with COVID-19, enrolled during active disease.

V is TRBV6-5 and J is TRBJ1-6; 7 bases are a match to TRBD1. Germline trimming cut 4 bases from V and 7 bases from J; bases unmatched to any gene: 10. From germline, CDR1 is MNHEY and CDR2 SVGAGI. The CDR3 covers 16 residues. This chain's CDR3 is CASSSIPPGQNSPLHF. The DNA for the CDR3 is TGTGCCAGCAGTTCAATCCCTCCGGGACAGAATTCACCCCTCCACTTT.

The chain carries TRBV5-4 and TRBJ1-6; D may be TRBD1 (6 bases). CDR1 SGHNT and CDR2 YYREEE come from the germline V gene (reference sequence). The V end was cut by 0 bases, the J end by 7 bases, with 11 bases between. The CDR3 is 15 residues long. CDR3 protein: CASSLVPGVNSPLHF. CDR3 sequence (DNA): TGTGCCAGCAGCTTGGTTCCAGGGGTGAATTCACCCCTCCACTTT.

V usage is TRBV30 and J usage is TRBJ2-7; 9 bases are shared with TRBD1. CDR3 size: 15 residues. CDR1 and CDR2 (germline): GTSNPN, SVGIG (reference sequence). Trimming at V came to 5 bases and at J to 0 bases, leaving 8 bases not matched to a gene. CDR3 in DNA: TGTGCCTGGGGTCCCCTGGACAGGGGCTCCTACGAGCAGTACTTC. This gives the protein CAWGPLDRGSYEQYF. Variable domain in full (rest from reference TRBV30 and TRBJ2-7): SQTIHQWPATLVQPVGSPLSLECTVEGTSNPNLYWYRQAAGRGLQLLFYSVGIGQISSEVPQNLSASRPQDRQFILSSKKLLLSDSGFYLCAWGPLDRGSYEQYFGPGTRLTVT.

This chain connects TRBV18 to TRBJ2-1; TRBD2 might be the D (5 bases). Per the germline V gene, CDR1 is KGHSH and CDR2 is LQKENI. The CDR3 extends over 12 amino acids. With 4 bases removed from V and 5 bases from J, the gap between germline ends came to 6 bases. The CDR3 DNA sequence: TGTGCCAGCTCACGGACTCACAATGAGCAGTTCTTC. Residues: CASSRTHNEQFF.

Here the CDR3 DNA reads TGTGCCAGCAGCTCCCGACCGGGACAGGGCCTTGTTGGGGCCAACGTCCTGACTTTC. It yields the protein CASSSRPGQGLVGANVLTF. The gene calls are TRBV14 and TRBJ2-6; 9 nucleotides match TRBD1. Unmatched junction bases numbered 14, after V lost 5 bases and J lost 3 bases. Germline V lookup: CDR1 SGHDN, CDR2 FVKESK. This CDR3 is built from 19 residues.

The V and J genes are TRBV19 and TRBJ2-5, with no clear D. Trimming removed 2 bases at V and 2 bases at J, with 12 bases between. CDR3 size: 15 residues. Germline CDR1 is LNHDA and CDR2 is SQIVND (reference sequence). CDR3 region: CASSIMAGPQETQYF. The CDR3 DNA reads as TGTGCCAGTAGTATAATGGCAGGCCCTCAAGAGACCCAGTACTTC. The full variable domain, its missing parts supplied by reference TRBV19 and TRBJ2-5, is DGGITQSPKYLFRKEGQNVTLSCEQNLNHDAMYWYRQDPGQGLRLIYYSQIVNDFQKGDIAEGYSVSREKKESFPLTVTSAQKNPTAFYLCASSIMAGPQETQYFGPGTRLLVL.

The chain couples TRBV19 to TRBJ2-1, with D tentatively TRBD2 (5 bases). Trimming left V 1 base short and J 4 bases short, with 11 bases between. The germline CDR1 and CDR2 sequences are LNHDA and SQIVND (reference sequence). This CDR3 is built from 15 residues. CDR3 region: CASSIGRARYNEQFF. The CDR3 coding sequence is TGTGCCAGTAGTATAGGGCGGGCCCGATACAATGAGCAGTTCTTC.

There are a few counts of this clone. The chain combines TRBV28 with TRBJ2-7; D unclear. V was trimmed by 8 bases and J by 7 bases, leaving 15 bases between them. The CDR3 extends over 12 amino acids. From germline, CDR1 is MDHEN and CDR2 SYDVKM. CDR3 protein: CASQNNLWEQYF. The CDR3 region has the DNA TGTGCCAGCCAGAACAATTTGTGGGAGCAGTACTTC.

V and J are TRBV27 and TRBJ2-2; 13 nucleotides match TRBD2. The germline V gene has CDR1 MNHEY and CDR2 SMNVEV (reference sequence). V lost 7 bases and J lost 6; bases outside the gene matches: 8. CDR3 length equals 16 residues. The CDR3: CASNRLAGGRAGELFF. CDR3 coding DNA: TGTGCCAGCAACCGACTAGCGGGGGGCAGGGCCGGGGAGCTGTTTTTT.